Below are 6 T cell receptor beta chains sequenced from a single sample in a study of cytomegalovirus exposure and HLA in healthy donors. PCR was performed using 60 Vbeta and 13 Jbeta primers. Measured with immunoSEQ multiplex PCR; TCRdb has only the in-frame clones, and not every one. This sample has fewer than 200,000 clones, with 12% found just once. Sequenced sample: PBMCs. The receptors were sampled from a middle-aged man in good health and CMV-seropositive.

This clone has a handful of counts. CDR3 in amino acids: CASSSPGTAYGYTF. The CDR3 nucleotides are TGTGCCAGCAGCTCGCCCGGGACAGCCTATGGCTACACCTTC. This sequence joins TRBV28 and TRBJ1-2; 7 nucleotides line up with TRBD1. The length of the CDR3 is 14 residues. The V gene end was trimmed by 6 bases and the J gene end by 4 bases; junction bases not matched to a gene: 8. CDR1 is MDHEN and CDR2 is SYDVKM in the germline V gene.

The V call is TRBV6-5, the J call TRBJ1-1, with D possibly being TRBD1 (5 bases). V lost 5 bases to trimming and J lost 1 base, with 8 bases between them. Germline values: CDR1 MNHEY, CDR2 SVGAGI. The CDR3 has 13 amino acids. CDR3 loop: CASSGHSNTEAFF. The CDR3 DNA is TGTGCCAGCAGTGGACACTCGAACACTGAAGCTTTCTTT.

The chain links TRBV29-1 to TRBJ1-1, with 8 bases lining up with TRBD1. V lost 5 bases and J lost 1; bases outside the gene matches: 6. The CDR3 loop spans 14 amino acids. Germline CDR1 and CDR2: SQVTM and ANQGSEA. This chain's CDR3 is CSVSQGAGNTEAFF. The CDR3 DNA is TGCAGCGTTAGTCAGGGGGCAGGGAACACTGAAGCTTTCTTT.

The V gene is TRBV9, the J gene TRBJ1-1; a weak D match, TRBD1 (6 bases). Germline CDR1 and CDR2: SGDLS and YYNGEE. V was clipped by 4 bases and J by 3 bases, with 13 bases between them. The CDR3 spans 14 residues. The CDR3 sequence is CASSTTGSYTEAFF. In DNA, the CDR3 is TGTGCCAGCAGCACTACAGGGTCGTACACTGAAGCTTTCTTT.

J is TRBJ2-7 and V is TRBV11-3; D uncertain. The germline V and J ends were trimmed by 5 bases and 0 bases, with 11 bases remaining between them. This CDR3 comprises 14 residues. The V gene's germline CDR1 is SGHNT and CDR2 YENEEA. The CDR3 DNA sequence: TGTGCCAGCAGCGCATCAATGGGCTCCTACGAGCAGTACGTC. It translates to CASSASMGSYEQYV.

The chain carries TRBV7-2 and TRBJ1-1, with D uncertain. Trimming took 4 bases from V and 5 from J, leaving 14 bases between them. Germline V gives CDR1 SGHTA, CDR2 FQGNSA. The CDR3 is made up of 14 amino acids. The CDR3 here is CASSSRSFGTEAFF. CDR3 coding DNA: TGTGCCAGCAGCTCAAGATCCTTCGGGACTGAAGCTTTCTTT.